Listed here are 2 T cell receptor beta chains from one sample, sequenced in a study of shared clonotypes between healthy human individuals. Data came from immunoSEQ multiplex PCR; TCRdb stores just in-frame clones and leaves some out. The sample includes over a million clones, 96% seen only once; the top ten take about 1%. Sequencing was performed on naive CD4+ T cells sorted from blood. Subset defined: CD45RA+ positively selected. The receptor set was obtained from a man in his thirties or forties in good health.

Concerning this clone itself: Additional DNA sequences in this sample encode the identical CDR3. The chain uses TRBV7-8 and TRBJ2-7, with a tentative D call TRBD1 (5 bases). The CDR3 has 12 amino acids. Germline values: CDR1 SGHVS, CDR2 FQNEAQ. Trimming took off 1 base at V and 6 bases at J, with 7 bases between the two ends. CDR3 sequence: CASSLVGVEQYF. The CDR3 DNA follows: TGTGCCAGCAGCTTAGTAGGGGTCGAGCAGTACTTC.

About this clone: Additional DNA sequences in this sample encode the identical CDR3. This chain joins TRBV5-1 and TRBJ1-5; D unclear. This CDR3 contains 14 residues. Trimming shortened V by 4 bases and J by 4 bases, and 12 bases separated the two germline ends. CDR1 is SGHRS and CDR2 is YFSETQ in the germline V gene. CDR3 in DNA: TGCGCCAGCAGCCCCACCGGCGGGAATCAGCCCCAGCATTTT. This sequence encodes CASSPTGGNQPQHF.